The TCR beta chain under discussion was sequenced for a study of blood T cells in healthy people across ages. With regard to this clonotype: The antigen is undetermined.

Regarding the study as a whole: Per million T cells, the diversity of TCR beta decreased roughly linearly as age advanced. The study regarded diversity estimates from one million T cells as underestimates.

Next came a second PCR, run for roughly 6 to 11 cycles, which used a sample-barcoded 5' primer along with a J-beta primer mix. Every sample gave at least 2.5 million paired-end reads containing CDR3. TCRdb redid the calling of the 5' RACE reads with MiXCR, one entry per CDR3 protein. The sample consists of more than 700,000 distinct CDR3 sequences, 40% to 65% of them appearing once. The CDR3 contains 12 residues. Trimming stripped 3 bases from V and 8 bases from J, with 13 bases between. The germline V gene has CDR1 GTSNPN and CDR2 SVGIG (reference sequence). The clonotype originates from a man older than 75 in good health. The specimen was blood. The chain uses TRBV30 and TRBJ1-2; no firm D call. CDR3 protein: CAWRENLEGYTF. For the CDR3, the DNA is TGTGCCTGGAGGGAGAACTTGGAAGGCTACACCTTC.